The entry that follows covers one TCR beta chain sequence. It lacks a known antigen. Per-base qualities were not stored, and no clone one base away is much larger. RNA was extracted with the RNeasy kit and roughly 0.45 to 1 ug was reverse transcribed using random hexamers. The immunoSEQ multiplex PCR assay, which covers 54 Vbeta and 13 Jbeta segments, was used to amplify TCR beta CDR3 regions. PCR amplification bias was corrected by using a synthetic template baseline for primer optimization and computational correction. The study's own analysis went as follows. Reads were assigned to V, D and J genes according to IMGT and analyzed in immunoSEQ Analyzer, with only productive sequences retained. Clonality was calculated as one minus the Shannon entropy normalized by log2 of the number of productive unique sequences. For each patient and control, public and private clones were evaluated within the 100 most prevalent clones. Susac-specific clones were defined as absent from healthy and MS cohorts, around 980 published viral clones and other ImmuneACCESS disease sequences. TCRdb trimmed public reads at Q25 via fastp, called clones via MiXCR and kept in-frame beta chains. When rows share a CDR3 protein, they turn into one entry using the most common DNA and genes. TCRdb's processing, not the study's, gives the V and J calls here. This sample is represented by hundreds of thousands of distinct CDR3 sequences; 95% of them were singletons. 0.095% of the sample is held by the ten biggest clonotypes.

High-throughput TCR beta sequencing profiled peripheral blood CD8+ and CD4+ T cells from healthy donors, Susac syndrome patients and multiple sclerosis patients. The multiple sclerosis controls were treatment-naive patients whose relapsing-remitting disease, either stable or active, fulfilled the revised McDonald criteria. CD8+ TEMRA cells were enriched by FACS, while bulk CD8+ and CD4+ T cells were purified by magnetic negative isolation. Blood was drawn into EDTA tubes, processed within 24 hours, and PBMCs were isolated by density gradient centrifugation. PBMCs intended for TCR sequencing were cryopreserved in liquid nitrogen and were subsequently thawed in a 37 degrees C water bath. Purity of sorted or isolated CD4+, CD8+ and CD8+ TEMRA cells was at least 90%. The data derive from a study of CD8 T cells in Susac syndrome (dated by TCRdb to about 2019). Background on the whole study: Whether CD8+ T cell activation and differentiation in Susac syndrome was antigen driven was tested using repertoire sequencing. On the study overall, not on this receptor specifically: The TCR sequencing and HLA analysis was acknowledged to have included a relatively small number of individuals.

CDR1 and CDR2 (SGHRS, YFSETQ) derive from the germline V gene. The CDR3 spans 13 residues, from the cysteine through the phenylalanine. The kept DNA is CDR3 alone, 39 bases in frame from the first base. V is shortened by 4 bases, J by 0 bases, and the region joining them spans 4 bases. The sequencing input was CD4+ T cells from PBMCs. The sequence was collected from a human donor with multiple sclerosis. The sequence joins TRBV5-1 to TRBJ1-4; no D segment can be confidently identified. The DNA sequence is as follows: TGCGCCAGCAGCGACGCAACTAATGAAAAACTGTTTTTT. It translates to CASSDATNEKLFF. Supplemented by the reference TRBV5-1 and TRBJ1-4 proteins around the CDR3, the complete variable domain is KAGVTQTPRYLIKTRGQQVTLSCSPISGHRSVSWYQQTPGQGLQFLFEYFSETQRNKGNFPGRFSGRQFSNSRSEMNVSTLELGDSALYLCASSDATNEKLFFGSGTQLSVL.